This TCR beta chain was sequenced during a study of cytomegalovirus exposure and HLA in healthy donors. Findings of the study overall: A later analysis associated 16,951 TCR beta sequences with HLA alleles at a 0.05 false discovery rate. Accounts indicate the classifier identified cytomegalovirus status with strong specificity and sensitivity. The HLA-A and HLA-B alleles of most subjects were reportedly predicted accurately from TCR beta sequences.

Points on this clone: No antigen is known for it.

The V gene lost 0 bases and the J gene lost 0 bases, with 9 bases spanning the gap. Germline V gene sequence: CDR1 SGHRS, CDR2 YFSETQ. The CDR3 is 16 residues long. PCR employed 60 Vbeta and 13 Jbeta primers. Assay used: immunoSEQ multiplex PCR; TCRdb lists only in-frame clones, some missing. The table includes approximately 120,000 clones, about 78% detected once. This chain uses TRBV5-1 with TRBJ1-4; possibly TRBD1 for D (5 bases). The receptor comes from a man aged 30-40 years in good health and CMV-seronegative. The sample consisted of PBMCs. Here the CDR3 DNA reads TGCGCCAGCAGCTTGGGCGGGACTGCAACTAATGAAAAACTGTTTTTT. Translated: CASSLGGTATNEKLFF.